This T cell receptor beta chain was sequenced in a study of response to subunit inactivated influenza vaccine (dated by TCRdb to 2016 to 2018). Study-wide context: Deep quantitative T cell receptor repertoire profiling was used in the study to track responses to a trivalent subunit inactivated influenza vaccine.

The receptor library was made with RT-PCR. The listed sequencing device is Illumina HiSeq 2500. The raw public reads went through TCRdb reprocessing: fastp at Q25, MiXCR clone calling, in-frame beta chains kept. One record per CDR3 amino acid sequence lists the most common genes and DNA. This sample comprises 650,000 to 800,000 distinct CDR3 sequences, roughly 20% of them detected only once. Clones ranked in the top ten supply roughly 11% of the sample. Points the paper makes about the study in general: The authors proposed that each seasonal influenza vaccination may bring in only a limited number of new T cells.

This clonotype was seen a handful of times. There is no known antigen for this receptor. The record has no base qualities; no much larger clone is one base away. The germline V gene encodes CDR1 SGHVS and CDR2 FQNEAQ. Measured from the cysteine to the phenylalanine, the CDR3 is 17 residues long. The kept DNA is CDR3 alone, 51 bases in frame from the first base. Germline trimming amounts to 5 bases on V and 6 bases on J, with 8 as the count of junction bases outside the gene matches. The TCR was taken from a man aged 50-59 years who received an inactivated influenza vaccine. Donor details come from another sample of the same person, matched by shared clones. The input for sequencing was PBMCs from blood, taken 4 to 6 days after vaccination. This sequence uses TRBV7-8 and TRBJ2-2; 14 junctional bases match TRBD2. The CDR3 protein: CASSPRTSGRFAGELFF. Here is the DNA: TGTGCCAGCAGCCCCCGGACTAGCGGGAGGTTTGCCGGGGAGCTGTTTTTT.